Below, 29 T cell receptor beta chains from the same sample are listed, as sequenced in a study of cytomegalovirus exposure and HLA in healthy donors. PCR used 60 Vbeta primers and 13 Jbeta primers. Data came from immunoSEQ multiplex PCR; TCRdb stores just in-frame clones and leaves some out. This sample carries 40,000 to 55,000 clones, about 60% of them seen once, and the ten largest clones take about 12%. The sample comprised PBMCs. The source is a man in his 60s in good health and CMV-seropositive.

The chain recombines TRBV27 with TRBJ2-3; 9 bases fit TRBD2. The CDR3 contains 15 residues. Germline V gives CDR1 MNHEY, CDR2 SMNVEV (reference sequence). After removal of 4 bases from V and 7 bases from J, the junction contained 9 bases not matched to a gene. The CDR3 loop reads CASSSPGLASHTQYF. CDR3 DNA sequence: TGTGCCAGCAGTTCTCCGGGACTAGCTTCCCATACGCAGTATTTT.

V and J are TRBV2 and TRBJ2-5, with TRBD1 matching over 10 bases. The CDR3 runs to 15 residues. The junction had 9 bases not matched to a gene; V was cut back by 7 bases and J by 4 bases. CDR1 and CDR2 (germline): SNHLY, FYNNEI. The CDR3 sequence is CASNAPGQGRETQYF. CDR3 DNA sequence: TGTGCCAGCAATGCACCGGGACAGGGGAGAGAGACCCAGTACTTC.

The rearrangement links TRBV27 to TRBJ1-2; 7 bases map to TRBD1. The CDR3 sequence is 13 residues long. Germline-derived CDR1 and CDR2 are MNHEY and SMNVEV (reference sequence). J gave up 4 bases and V 8 bases, and 7 bases lay outside the gene matches. CDR3 sequence (DNA): TGTGCCAGCTCGGAGGCAGGGGGCTATGGCTACACCTTC. Residues: CASSEAGGYGYTF.

V gene TRBV7-9 combines with J gene TRBJ2-2; D may be TRBD1 (6 bases). Trimming pared 2 bases from V and 1 base from J, leaving 8 bases between. Germline loops: CDR1 SEHNR, CDR2 FQNEAQ (reference sequence). This CDR3 is built from 15 residues. The CDR3 protein is CASSLQGRNTGELFF. The CDR3 DNA sequence: TGTGCCAGCAGCTTACAGGGGAGGAACACCGGGGAGCTGTTTTTT.

V and J are TRBV28 and TRBJ2-3; the D is unclear. Germline assignment: CDR1 MDHEN and CDR2 SYDVKM. The V end was cut by 6 bases, the J end by 6 bases, with 16 bases between. This CDR3 is built from 14 residues. In nucleotides, the CDR3 is TGTGCCAGCAGCTCCGGGTCCACGGTCGATACGCAGTATTTT. Translating gives CASSSGSTVDTQYF. Full variable domain (outside the CDR3, taken from reference TRBV28 and TRBJ2-3): DVKVTQSSRYLVKRTGEKVFLECVQDMDHENMFWYRQDPGLGLRLIYFSYDVKMKEKGDIPEGYSVSREKKERFSLILESASTNQTSMYLCASSSGSTVDTQYFGPGTRLTVL.

CDR3 loop: CATSATGGATEAFF. DNA for the CDR3: TGTGCCACCAGCGCAACAGGGGGGGCCACTGAAGCTTTCTTT. This chain uses TRBV15 with TRBJ1-1; 8 bases match TRBD1. Trimming at V came to 5 bases and at J to 4 bases, leaving 6 bases not matched to a gene. The length of the CDR3 is 14 residues. The germline CDR1 and CDR2 sequences are LNHNV and YYDKDF (reference sequence).

V usage is TRBV29-1 and J usage is TRBJ2-1, with D perhaps matching TRBD2 (5 bases). Germline V gene data show CDR1 as SQVTM and CDR2 as ANQGSEA. This CDR3 has 14 residues. V was clipped by 4 bases and J by 5 bases, with 15 bases between them. The CDR3 here is CSVGNIRLNNEQFF. CDR3 DNA: TGCAGCGTTGGTAATATCAGACTAAACAATGAGCAGTTCTTC.

V is TRBV7-8 and J is TRBJ2-3, with 8 positions matching TRBD2. With 4 bases clipped from V and 1 base from J, the junction kept 4 bases outside the gene matches. Germline V gene sequence: CDR1 SGHVS, CDR2 FQNEAQ. The CDR3 runs to 15 residues. CDR3 region: CASSSTSAGTDTQYF. CDR3 nucleotides: TGTGCCAGCAGCTCGACTAGCGCCGGCACAGATACGCAGTATTTT.

This rearrangement joins TRBV2 to TRBJ1-2; D possibly corresponds to TRBD1 (6 bases). This CDR3 spans 13 amino acids. CDR1 and CDR2 from the germline V gene are SNHLY and FYNNEI. Between the trimmed V and J ends, which lost 2 bases and 5 bases, there was a span of 9 bases. In DNA form, the CDR3 reads TGTGCCAGCAGTGAACAGGGGCCGTATGGCTACACCTTC. This encodes CASSEQGPYGYTF.

This clone was seen just once. The chain joins TRBV19 to TRBJ1-2; D uncertain. V was cut by 2 bases and J by 8 bases, with 9 bases left in between. The CDR3 loop spans 12 amino acids. Germline CDR1 reads LNHDA; CDR2 reads SQIVND (reference sequence). The CDR3 coding sequence is TGTGCCAGTAGTATATGGGAGTCCGGCTACACCTTC. It specifies CASSIWESGYTF.

V is TRBV19 and J is TRBJ1-1; the match to TRBD1 covers 7 bases. The CDR3 length is 14 residues. Germline V gives CDR1 LNHDA, CDR2 SQIVND (reference sequence). V shed 6 bases, J shed 4 bases, and the junction held 8 bases outside the gene matches. The CDR3 region has the DNA TGTGCCAGTAGCCGACAGGGATTAAGCACTGAAGCTTTCTTT. Encoded protein: CASSRQGLSTEAFF.

The chain is built from TRBV27 and TRBJ2-3, with 7 bases fitting TRBD2. Germline CDR1 is MNHEY and CDR2 is SMNVEV (reference sequence). The CDR3 runs to 15 residues. J gave up 4 bases and V 1 base, and 5 bases lay outside the gene matches. The CDR3 region has the DNA TGTGCCAGCAGTTTATACGCGGGAGATCCAGATACGCAGTATTTT. It is translated as CASSLYAGDPDTQYF.

The chain uses TRBV5-6 and TRBJ2-7; 10 bases line up with TRBD2. From germline, CDR1 is SGHDT and CDR2 YYEEEE. CDR3 length: 19 amino acids. With 3 bases clipped from V and 2 bases from J, the junction kept 17 bases outside the gene matches. CDR3 coding DNA: TGTGCCAGCAGCTCGACTAGCGGGCGGGAGGGGGTTAGTCCCTACGAGCAGTACTTC. Translating it yields CASSSTSGREGVSPYEQYF.

J is TRBJ2-3 and V is TRBV6-1; TRBD1 might be the D (5 bases). This CDR3 spans 15 amino acids. Per germline, CDR1 MNHNS and CDR2 SASEGT. Trimming removed 0 bases from V and 10 bases from J, with 17 bases in between. The CDR3 DNA follows: TGTGCCAGCAGTGAAGCTGGGCAGGGCAGAGGTGCGCAGTATTTT. Protein sequence: CASSEAGQGRGAQYF.

For the CDR3, the DNA is TGTGCCAGCAGCCCATGGGGACAGCTAAACGAGCAGTACTTC. Protein: CASSPWGQLNEQYF. The genes are TRBV14 and TRBJ2-7, with 7 bases fitting TRBD1. CDR3 length equals 14 residues. The V gene end was trimmed by 4 bases and the J gene end by 5 bases; junction bases not matched to a gene: 8. Germline lookup yields CDR1 SGHDN and CDR2 FVKESK.

This clone has just one count. The gene calls are TRBV6-5 and TRBJ2-7, with 8 positions matching TRBD2. This CDR3 is 13 amino acids long. The V gene end was trimmed by 6 bases and the J gene end by 3 bases; junction bases not matched to a gene: 4. Germline V lookup: CDR1 MNHEY, CDR2 SVGAGI. The CDR3 bases are TGTGCCAGCAGGCCTAGCGGGTTCTACGAGCAGTACTTC. This sequence encodes CASRPSGFYEQYF.

The V gene is TRBV4-1, the J gene TRBJ2-3; 13 positions match TRBD2. The CDR3 has 18 amino acids. The V gene end was trimmed by 5 bases and the J gene end by 0 bases; junction bases not matched to a gene: 8. The germline gives CDR1 MGHRA, CDR2 YSYEKL. The CDR3 sequence is CASSSGTSGIASTDTQYF. Written as DNA, the CDR3 is TGCGCCAGCAGCTCCGGGACTAGCGGGATTGCTAGCACAGATACGCAGTATTTT.

This clone was observed a few times. The V and J genes are TRBV11-3 and TRBJ2-2; weak D call: TRBD2 (6 bases). The V end was cut by 4 bases, the J end by 3 bases, with 12 bases between. Germline CDR1 and CDR2: SGHNT and YENEEA. The CDR3 consists of 15 residues. The CDR3, as DNA: TGTGCCAGCAGCTCCCGGGAGACTGACACCGGGGAGCTGTTTTTT. Encoded protein: CASSSRETDTGELFF.

The CDR3 protein is CSVVSPGGTQYF. The CDR3, as DNA: TGCAGCGTTGTGAGCCCGGGGGGGACCCAGTACTTC. This chain joins TRBV29-1 and TRBJ2-5; 7 bases fit TRBD2. J lost 7 bases, V lost 4 bases, and 6 bases had no gene match. The CDR3 extends over 12 amino acids. Looked up from germline, CDR1 is SQVTM and CDR2 is ANQGSEA.

V usage is TRBV5-1 and J usage is TRBJ2-5, with 12 bases aligning to TRBD1. V was pared by 0 bases and J by 5 bases, with 2 bases of the junction left unmatched. In germline, CDR1 is SGHRS, CDR2 YFSETQ. The CDR3 runs to 15 residues. This chain's CDR3 is CASSLGDRGRETQYF. In DNA form, the CDR3 reads TGCGCCAGCAGCTTGGGGGACAGGGGGCGTGAGACCCAGTACTTC.

The gene calls are TRBV5-1 and TRBJ2-1; TRBD1 matches 9 bases. The CDR3 consists of 15 residues. The junction had 6 bases not matched to a gene; V was cut back by 0 bases and J by 8 bases. Per germline, CDR1 SGHRS and CDR2 YFSETQ. Written as DNA, the CDR3 is TGCGCCAGCAGCTTGGGACAGGGGGGGAGAGATGAGCAGTTCTTC. Translation: CASSLGQGGRDEQFF.

This clone occurred a few times. A junction end diverges from the germline sequence, so it may reflect a read error. The chain has TRBV7-7 and TRBJ2-5; the match to TRBD1 covers 10 bases. Germline values: CDR1 SSHAT, CDR2 FNYEAQ (reference sequence). This CDR3 has 14 residues. The CDR3 DNA follows: TGTGCTAGCAGCCAGGACAGGGGGAAGGAGACCCAGTACTTC. It encodes CASSQDRGKETQYF.

V is TRBV4-1 and J is TRBJ2-7; 12 nucleotides align to TRBD1. CDR1 and CDR2 (germline): MGHRA, YSYEKL. The CDR3 consists of 15 residues. Unmatched junction bases numbered 4, after V lost 1 base and J lost 6 bases. The chain's CDR3 is CASSQVWDRGLEQYF. The CDR3 DNA sequence: TGCGCCAGCAGCCAAGTGTGGGACAGGGGGCTCGAGCAGTACTTC.

The chain joins TRBV7-9 to TRBJ2-1; 11 nucleotides agree with TRBD2. The CDR3 spans 17 residues. The V segment lost 5 bases and the J segment 6 bases; nucleotides outside the gene matches: 12. Germline V CDR1 and CDR2: SEHNR, FQNEAQ (reference sequence). The CDR3 is CASSPRLAGTGGNEQFF. The CDR3 DNA is TGTGCCAGCAGCCCCCGACTAGCGGGGACGGGGGGCAATGAGCAGTTCTTC.

This chain joins TRBV29-1 and TRBJ2-7; perhaps TRBD2 as D (5 bases). There are 13 residues in the CDR3. The germline gives CDR1 SQVTM, CDR2 ANQGSEA. V lost 4 bases and J lost 0, with 10 bases in between. The CDR3 protein is CSVGMGSSYEQYF. The DNA of the CDR3 is TGCAGCGTTGGGATGGGGAGCTCCTACGAGCAGTACTTC.

This chain uses TRBV18 with TRBJ2-7, with 9 nucleotides matching TRBD1. The CDR3 is made up of 13 amino acids. CDR1 and CDR2 (germline): KGHSH, LQKENI. J lost 5 bases, V lost 6 bases, and 5 bases had no gene match. The CDR3, as DNA: TGTGCCAGCTCCACGGACAGGGGAGACGAGCAGTACTTC. This gives the protein CASSTDRGDEQYF.

The CDR3 region has the DNA TGTGCCAGCAGCTTACGGGACACATTAAACACTGAAGCTTTCTTT. Translating it yields CASSLRDTLNTEAFF. The chain links TRBV9 to TRBJ1-1; maybe TRBD1 (6 bases). Germline CDR1 is SGDLS and CDR2 is YYNGEE. This CDR3 region has 15 residues. The germline V and J ends were trimmed by 4 bases and 2 bases, with 15 bases remaining between them.

The V gene is TRBV7-3, the J gene TRBJ1-2; D is undetermined. With 5 bases removed from V and 7 bases from J, the gap between germline ends came to 8 bases. The CDR3 loop spans 11 amino acids. Per the germline V gene, CDR1 is SGHTA and CDR2 is FQGTGA. DNA for the CDR3: TGTGCCAGCAGCCCCCCCGGTGGCTACACCTTC. Its translation is CASSPPGGYTF.

The CDR3 protein is CASSPGGQGIGQYF. In nucleotides, the CDR3 is TGTGCCAGCTCACCAGGGGGACAGGGTATAGGGCAGTACTTC. The chain combines TRBV18 with TRBJ2-7; 9 bases are shared with TRBD1. Germline assignment: CDR1 KGHSH and CDR2 LQKENI. The CDR3 spans 14 residues. The V and J ends lost 2 bases and 9 bases, in that order; junction bases with no gene match: 8.